This entry lists 16 T cell receptor beta chains sequenced from one sample in a study of blood T cells in healthy people across ages. Through a sample-barcoded 5' primer and a J-beta primer mix, a second PCR was run for about 7 to 12 cycles. One entry per CDR3 protein results from TCRdb running MiXCR on the 5' RACE reads. The sample holds 1 million or so distinct CDR3 sequences; 20% to 25% are singletons and the top ten take about 0.72%. Another study also made use of these data, one on T cells of mothers and their children.

Sequencing was performed on blood. The receptors were sampled from a girl aged 2 to 10 in good health.

This clonotype was detected only a few times. V gene TRBV29-1 combines with J gene TRBJ2-7; possible D gene TRBD1, 5 bases. This CDR3 contains 14 residues. CDR1 and CDR2 (germline): SQVTM, ANQGSEA. With 5 bases removed from V and 5 bases from J, the gap between germline ends came to 19 bases. The CDR3: CSVTTGSWSDEQYF. DNA for the CDR3: TGCAGCGTTACTACAGGTTCTTGGTCTGACGAGCAGTACTTC.

This clonotype came up a few times. The V call is TRBV29-1, the J call TRBJ2-7; no clear D. The germline V gene has CDR1 SQVTM and CDR2 ANQGSEA. The V gene lost 0 bases and the J gene lost 0 bases, with 12 bases spanning the gap. The CDR3 runs 15 residues. The CDR3 sequence is CSVEDQQSFSYEQYF. For the CDR3, the DNA is TGCAGCGTTGAAGATCAGCAGTCCTTCTCCTACGAGCAGTACTTC.

This clonotype was observed a few times. J is TRBJ2-3 and V is TRBV20-1, with D maybe TRBD2 (5 bases). The germline CDR1 and CDR2 sequences are DFQATT and SNEGSKA (reference sequence). The CDR3 is 13 residues long. The V end was cut by 7 bases, the J end by 3 bases, with 14 bases between. CDR3 amino acids: CSGRWLATDTQYF. The CDR3 DNA sequence: TGCAGTGGGAGATGGCTAGCTACAGATACGCAGTATTTT.

The chain is built from TRBV7-2 and TRBJ1-3; D possibly corresponds to TRBD1 (5 bases). The V gene lost 4 bases and the J gene lost 3 bases, with 16 bases spanning the gap. The germline CDR1 and CDR2 sequences are SGHTA and FQGNSA. The CDR3 sequence is 16 residues long. CDR3 DNA: TGTGCCAGCAGCTCGGCAACAGGATTCGATGGAAACACCATATATTTT. Protein sequence: CASSSATGFDGNTIYF.

To note about this clonotype: This sequence may be a read error, since a much larger clone differs from it by one base. The chain recombines TRBV6-6 with TRBJ2-7; a weak D match, TRBD2 (6 bases). Germline CDR1 MNHNY, CDR2 SVGAGI (reference sequence). CDR3 size: 14 residues. CDR3 region: CANSYSGGRYEQYF. The CDR3 DNA reads TGTGCCAACAGTTACAGTGGAGGGAGGTACGAGCAGTACTTC.

This clonotype was seen a few times. This chain links TRBV6-1 with TRBJ2-2; possibly TRBD1 or TRBD2 for D (5 bases each). The V end lost 8 bases, the J end lost 7 bases, and 26 bases lay between the germline ends. CDR3 length: 17 residues. Germline V gives CDR1 MNHNS, CDR2 SASEGT. The chain's CDR3 is CASLNMGVYLMNGELFF. CDR3 sequence (DNA): TGTGCCAGCCTCAACATGGGGGTGTACCTGATGAACGGGGAGCTGTTTTTT.

With regard to this clonotype: At one of its ends the junction is not consistent with the germline gene, which may arise from a read error. Here the CDR3 DNA reads TGTGCTAGCAGCGGGAAAGCGGGAGACTGGAATGAGCAGTTCTTC. This encodes CASSGKAGDWNEQFF. The chain uses TRBV9 and TRBJ2-1, with 8 bases lining up with TRBD2. Germline CDR1 SGDLS, CDR2 YYNGEE. The CDR3 contains 15 residues.

The CDR3 nucleotides read TGTGCCAGCAGCCCAGCCCCCCTTGAGCAGTTCTTC. Its translation is CASSPAPLEQFF. The genes are TRBV7-9 and TRBJ2-1, with D hard to call. The CDR3 is made up of 12 amino acids. In germline, CDR1 is SEHNR, CDR2 FQNEAQ (reference sequence). Between the trimmed V and J ends, which lost 5 bases and 9 bases, there was a span of 11 bases.

This clonotype has more than one count but fewer than ten. The gene calls are TRBV27 and TRBJ1-5; 9 bases fit TRBD1. CDR3 length equals 16 residues. V lost 5 bases and J lost 3; bases outside the gene matches: 8. CDR1 is MNHEY and CDR2 is SMNVEV in the germline V gene (reference sequence). The CDR3 sequence: CASSLVGQGLNQPQHF. DNA of the CDR3: TGTGCCAGCAGTCTAGTGGGACAGGGACTCAATCAGCCCCAGCATTTT.

In DNA, the CDR3 is TGTGCCAGCAGCAACGGCGGGACTAGAGCCTTAGCAGATACGCAGTATTTT. Translated, it gives CASSNGGTRALADTQYF. The chain uses TRBV14 and TRBJ2-3; 8 nucleotides line up with TRBD2. The V gene's germline CDR1 is SGHDN and CDR2 FVKESK. The V and J ends lost 5 bases and 4 bases, in that order; junction bases with no gene match: 14. CDR3 length: 17 residues.

The gene calls are TRBV20-1 and TRBJ2-7; 9 bases line up with TRBD2. The V and J ends lost 6 bases and 2 bases, in that order; junction bases with no gene match: 5. The CDR3 runs to 13 residues. Germline V gives CDR1 DFQATT, CDR2 SNEGSKA (reference sequence). DNA for the CDR3: TGCAGTGCAACCAGCGGGGGGCCCTACGAGCAGTACTTC. Protein product: CSATSGGPYEQYF.

This clonotype was seen only once. This chain uses TRBV4-1 with TRBJ2-3; TRBD2 matches 9 bases. The V and J ends lost 4 bases and 5 bases, in that order; junction bases with no gene match: 13. CDR1 and CDR2 (germline): MGHRA, YSYEKL. CDR3 length: 17 amino acids. The CDR3 sequence: CASSRVAGDQRVDTQYF. For the CDR3, the DNA is TGCGCCAGCAGCCGGGTAGCGGGAGACCAACGGGTAGATACGCAGTATTTT.

This clonotype appeared a single time. CDR3 protein: CSVGPGLAGVYEQFF. CDR3 DNA: TGCAGCGTTGGACCGGGACTAGCGGGAGTCTATGAGCAGTTCTTC. V is TRBV29-1 and J is TRBJ2-1, with 14 bases lining up with TRBD2. V lost 4 bases and J lost 8; bases outside the gene matches: 7. CDR1 SQVTM and CDR2 ANQGSEA come from the germline V gene. The CDR3 extends over 15 amino acids.

This clonotype turned up a few times. V is TRBV20-1 and J is TRBJ1-2; possibly TRBD1 for D (5 bases). The germline V gene has CDR1 DFQATT and CDR2 SNEGSKA (reference sequence). The V end lost 6 bases, the J end lost 4 bases, and 15 bases lay between the germline ends. This CDR3 region has 13 residues. CDR3 protein: CSARRGESYGYTF. CDR3 coding DNA: TGCAGTGCGCGTCGGGGGGAAAGCTATGGCTACACCTTC.

This chain uses TRBV7-3 with TRBJ1-1, with TRBD1 as a possible D gene (6 bases). The CDR3 extends over 14 amino acids. V lost 4 bases and J lost 7, with 16 bases in between. Germline CDR1 SGHTA, CDR2 FQGTGA. The CDR3 region has the DNA TGTGCCAGCAGCTCCCCACAGGGTCTGGGTGAAGCTTTCTTT. Translated: CASSSPQGLGEAFF.

The chain uses TRBV12-3 or TRBV12-4 and TRBJ2-5, with a possible D match to TRBD1 (7 bases). Trimming removed 6 bases at V and 3 bases at J, with 20 bases between. The CDR3 has 16 amino acids. The CDR3 sequence: CASSIPGQRGEETQYF. CDR3 DNA: TGTGCCAGCAGCATCCCGGGACAGAGGGGGGAAGAGACCCAGTACTTC.